These T cell receptor beta chains were read from a single sample in a study of CD8 T cells in Susac syndrome. TCRdb itself ran the immunoSEQ multiplex PCR reads through MiXCR, one entry per CDR3 protein. The sample carries some 110,000 distinct CDR3 sequences, roughly 93% recorded once. Sequencing used CD8+ T cells from PBMCs. These receptors were taken from a human donor with multiple sclerosis. Each CDR3 is given without its conserved first and last residue. The D gene is left open where the match is weak.

CDR3 protein,D gene,CDR3 length,J gene,V gene
ASSIVAPYGYT,.,11,TRBJ1-2,TRBV12-3/TRBV12-4
ASSQSTSTAQH,.,11,TRBJ1-5,TRBV4-1
ASSWGLAGGETQY,TRBD2,13,TRBJ2-5,TRBV5-4
ASRQGLAGKTGELF,TRBD2,14,TRBJ2-2,TRBV4-1
ASGGARSYEQY,.,11,TRBJ2-7,TRBV2
ASRRSNYEQY,.,10,TRBJ2-7,TRBV2
ASSQDQGGLAKYNEQF,TRBD2,16,TRBJ2-1,TRBV4-1
ATTMLGEEVETQY,.,13,TRBJ2-5,TRBV15
ASSQDWAYEPSNEKLF,.,16,TRBJ1-4,TRBV3-1
ASSVGGSGTDTQY,.,13,TRBJ2-3,TRBV9
ASSLAAGGQEQY,.,12,TRBJ2-7,TRBV27
ASSQEAVNEQF,.,11,TRBJ2-1,TRBV4-1
ASSFHHQPQH,.,10,TRBJ1-5,TRBV13
ASSLRGVTYNEQF,.,13,TRBJ2-1,TRBV5-1
ASSYYTGELF,.,10,TRBJ2-2,TRBV6-2/TRBV6-3
ASSRQEMRITAPDYGYT,.,17,TRBJ1-2,TRBV5-1
ASSLTGANYGYT,.,12,TRBJ1-2,TRBV7-9
ASSLTSGRPDTQY,TRBD2,13,TRBJ2-3,TRBV5-1
ASPYGGSSYNEQF,.,13,TRBJ2-1,TRBV7-9
ASSPSGGSGQPQH,.,13,TRBJ1-5,TRBV9
ASSDYNTGELF,.,11,TRBJ2-2,TRBV9
ASRGAGGSKNIQY,.,13,TRBJ2-4,TRBV12-3/TRBV12-4
ASSQEPQGFGY,.,11,TRBJ2-5,TRBV4-1
ASSFPAAVF,.,9,TRBJ1-1,TRBV7-9
ASNLGTETTGELF,.,13,TRBJ2-2,TRBV19
ASSQGLGRADEAF,.,13,TRBJ1-1,TRBV14
ATSPGVGYGYT,.,11,TRBJ1-2,TRBV24-1
ASSPGTWDEQF,.,11,TRBJ2-1,TRBV6-2/TRBV6-3
ASSVSGATDTQY,.,12,TRBJ2-3,TRBV9
ASSPYRDRGTDTQY,TRBD1,14,TRBJ2-3,TRBV7-9
ASSRLSRDGWDRQETQY,.,17,TRBJ2-5,TRBV7-9
ASREFPAPHQPQH,.,13,TRBJ1-5,TRBV6-1
ATSRAGGAADTQY,TRBD1,13,TRBJ2-3,TRBV15
ASRDGGPVYNEQF,.,13,TRBJ2-1,TRBV12-3/TRBV12-4
ASSVVRGNTEAF,.,12,TRBJ1-1,TRBV9
ASSPPPREIPGEQY,.,14,TRBJ2-7,TRBV5-1
AISESGGRRGYT,.,12,TRBJ1-2,TRBV10-3
ASSLLDYEQY,.,10,TRBJ2-7,TRBV7-9
AWRMGTGPYYTEAF,.,14,TRBJ1-1,TRBV30
ASSIGVSQPQH,.,11,TRBJ1-5,TRBV19
ASSGSGTAKANEQY,TRBD1,14,TRBJ2-7,TRBV7-9